This note documents a single T cell receptor beta chain sequence. This sample is drawn from a study of somatic mutations in cytotoxic T cells in rheumatoid arthritis. Germline V gene sequence: CDR1 SQVTM, CDR2 ANQGSEA. This CDR3 is 16 amino acids long. Trimming took 3 bases from V and 2 from J, leaving 20 bases between them. Measured with immunoSEQ multiplex PCR; TCRdb has only the in-frame clones, and not every one. The sample holds some 29,000 clones, around nine tenths seen once. This sequence joins TRBV29-1 and TRBJ2-7; D may correspond to TRBD1 or TRBD2 (6 bases each). This TCR was sampled from an adult with rheumatoid arthritis. Source material: CD8+ T cells sorted from blood. The CDR3 nucleotides are TGCAGCGTTGAGGGTTGGGGGGACAAACGAACCTACGAGCAGTACTTC. Encoded protein: CSVEGWGDKRTYEQYF.